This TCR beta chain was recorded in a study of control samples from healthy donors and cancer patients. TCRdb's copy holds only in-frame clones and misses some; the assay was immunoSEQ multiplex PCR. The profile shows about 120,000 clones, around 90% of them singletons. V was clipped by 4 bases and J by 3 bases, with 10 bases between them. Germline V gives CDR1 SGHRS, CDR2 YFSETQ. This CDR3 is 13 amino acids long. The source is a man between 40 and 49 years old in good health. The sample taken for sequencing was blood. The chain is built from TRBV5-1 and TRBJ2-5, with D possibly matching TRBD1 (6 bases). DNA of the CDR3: TGCGCCAGCAGCGCTGGACAGAAAGAGACCCAGTACTTC. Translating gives CASSAGQKETQYF.